This T cell receptor beta chain was recovered during a study of CD8 T cells in ankylosing spondylitis. In making TCR beta libraries, quantitative 5'-RACE with molecular barcodes was used. Via MiXCR, TCRdb re-called the 5' RACE reads, giving one row per CDR3 protein. Here the sample spans about 150,000 distinct CDR3 sequences, roughly 31% being singletons. Germline-derived CDR1 and CDR2 are SEHNR and FQNEAQ (reference sequence). The CDR3 is made up of 15 amino acids. V was pared by 5 bases and J by 3 bases, with 16 bases between. Study results and limitations: What seemed typical of ankylosing spondylitis blood was a TCR beta motif built from several highly homologous variants. CD8+ disease-linked clones were present at relatively low frequencies in blood. Existing reports had already noted some motif variants in reactive arthritis synovial fluid and blood.

As regards this clonotype: As yet, its antigen is unknown.

The sequenced sample consisted of synovial fluid, either unsorted or a sorted T cell fraction (not recorded which). The chain carries TRBV7-9 and TRBJ1-1; D remains unclear. The clonotype originates from a male donor with ankylosing spondylitis. The CDR3 DNA is TGTGCCAGCAGCCCTTCACGACATCTGGACACTGAAGCTTTCTTT. Translating it yields CASSPSRHLDTEAFF. The full variable domain, completed using reference TRBV7-9 and TRBJ1-1, is DTGVSQNPRHKITKRGQNVTFRCDPISEHNRLYWYRQTLGQGPEFLTYFQNEAQLEKSRLLSDRFSAERPKGSFSTLEIQRTEQGDSAMYLCASSPSRHLDTEAFFGQGTRLTVV.